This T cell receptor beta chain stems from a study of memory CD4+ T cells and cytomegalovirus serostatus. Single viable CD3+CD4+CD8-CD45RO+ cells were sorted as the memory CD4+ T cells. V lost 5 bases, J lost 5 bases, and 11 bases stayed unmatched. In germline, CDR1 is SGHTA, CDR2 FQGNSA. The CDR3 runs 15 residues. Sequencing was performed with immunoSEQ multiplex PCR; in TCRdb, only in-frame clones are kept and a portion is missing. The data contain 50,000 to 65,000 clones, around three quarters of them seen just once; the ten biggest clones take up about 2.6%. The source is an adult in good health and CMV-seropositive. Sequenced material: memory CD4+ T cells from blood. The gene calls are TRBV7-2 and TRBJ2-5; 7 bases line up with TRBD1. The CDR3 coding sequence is TGTGCCAGCAGCCTACGACAGGGTCTGAGGGAGACCCAGTACTTC. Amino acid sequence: CASSLRQGLRETQYF.